The 26 T cell receptor beta chains listed next were all sequenced from one sample in a study of T cells in Graves' hyperthyroidism and ophthalmopathy. TCR beta CDR3 regions were amplified from RNA. When the TCR CDR3 underwent first-round RT-PCR, the HTBI primer set was used. TCRdb called the multiplex PCR reads again in MiXCR, with one record for every CDR3 protein. The profile shows under 750,000 distinct CDR3 sequences, around 20% of them singletons. The specimen sequenced was blood. Receptors were obtained from a woman in her 50s with Graves' hyperthyroidism that later progressed to Graves' ophthalmopathy.

V gene TRBV27 combines with J gene TRBJ1-1, with 7 bases fitting TRBD1. Germline CDR1 and CDR2: MNHEY and SMNVEV (reference sequence). V trimming: 6 bases; J trimming: 8 bases; junction bases outside the gene matches: 9. The length of the CDR3 is 13 residues. This CDR3 is CASSRRDSLEAFF. The CDR3 coding sequence is TGTGCCAGCAGCCGCCGGGACAGCCTAGAAGCTTTCTTT.

The V gene is TRBV14, the J gene TRBJ2-6; D is unclear. V was shortened by 1 base and J by 0 bases, with 19 bases between the two germline ends. This CDR3 has 20 residues. From germline, CDR1 is SGHDN and CDR2 FVKESK. CDR3 DNA: TGTGCCAGCAGCCAAGTTGCCGAAAGGCTTACCCCCTCTGGGGCCAACGTCCTGACTTTC. Amino acids: CASSQVAERLTPSGANVLTF.

V gene TRBV30 combines with J gene TRBJ1-2, with D maybe TRBD1 (6 bases). The CDR3 has 14 residues. The germline gives CDR1 GTSNPN, CDR2 SVGIG (reference sequence). V lost 0 bases and J lost 3, with 11 bases in between. In nucleotides, the CDR3 is TGTGCCTGGAGTGTACGCCAGGGGCACTATGGCTACACCTTC. Its protein product is CAWSVRQGHYGYTF.

Of note for this clonotype: The germline gene is not matched at one end of the junction; a read error may be the cause. The chain couples TRBV15 to TRBJ1-3, with a weak D call TRBD1 (5 bases). The CDR3 totals 14 residues. The germline V gene has CDR1 LNHNV and CDR2 YYDKDF (reference sequence). The CDR3 DNA sequence: TGTGCCACCAGCGCGGGGCTCTCTGGAAACGCCATATATTTT. Translation: CATSAGLSGNAIYF.

Many counts were recorded for this clonotype. This chain connects TRBV20-1 to TRBJ2-7; perhaps TRBD2 as D (6 bases). V was shortened by 5 bases and J by 2 bases, with 16 bases between the two germline ends. The CDR3 contains 14 residues. Germline CDR1 is DFQATT and CDR2 is SNEGSKA (reference sequence). The CDR3 DNA is TGCAGTGCTGCTCTGAGGGACTCCCCCTACGAGCAGTACTTC. Translated, it gives CSAALRDSPYEQYF.

This clonotype came up many times. V and J are TRBV20-1 and TRBJ2-5, with D tentatively TRBD2 (7 bases). V was cut by 6 bases and J by 5 bases, with 22 bases left in between. In germline, CDR1 is DFQATT, CDR2 SNEGSKA (reference sequence). The CDR3 is 15 amino acids. CDR3 loop: CSAARGAVVEETQYF. The CDR3 bases are TGCAGTGCCGCACGGGGGGCCGTGGTTGAGGAGACCCAGTACTTC.

This clonotype showed up just a few times. CDR3 amino acids: CASSPLDRVEQFF. In nucleotides, the CDR3 is TGTGCCAGCTCACCATTAGACAGGGTTGAGCAGTTCTTC. V is TRBV18 and J is TRBJ2-1; TRBD1 matches at 7 bases. The CDR3 sequence is 13 residues long. The germline gives CDR1 KGHSH, CDR2 LQKENI. V lost 2 bases, J lost 9 bases, and 4 bases stayed unmatched.

This clonotype was observed many times. The rearrangement links TRBV12-3 or TRBV12-4 to TRBJ2-2; TRBD2 agrees at 13 bases. V shed 5 bases, J shed 2 bases, and the junction held 5 bases outside the gene matches. This CDR3 has 17 amino acids. CDR3 residues: CASSPGLAGPNTGELFF. The CDR3 bases are TGTGCCAGCAGTCCGGGACTAGCGGGGCCAAACACCGGGGAGCTGTTTTTT.

This chain connects TRBV19 to TRBJ1-1, with TRBD1 matching over 10 bases. This CDR3 is built from 16 residues. V lost 2 bases and J lost 2; bases outside the gene matches: 5. CDR1 and CDR2 (germline): LNHDA, SQIVND (reference sequence). CDR3 DNA sequence: TGTGCCAGTAGTATACCCCCGACAGGGGGCAACACTGAAGCTTTCTTT. Translated, it gives CASSIPPTGGNTEAFF.

This clonotype was counted at least ten times. The CDR3: CASSLPTGWYYGYTF. The CDR3 nucleotides read TGTGCCAGCTCACTTCCGACAGGATGGTACTATGGCTACACCTTC. The V call is TRBV18, the J call TRBJ1-2; possible D gene TRBD1, 6 bases. Germline V lookup: CDR1 KGHSH, CDR2 LQKENI. There are 15 residues in the CDR3. Trimming took off 4 bases at V and 3 bases at J, with 15 bases between the two ends.

In its sample, this clonotype was seen many times. This chain joins TRBV20-1 and TRBJ2-5, with 10 bases that match TRBD2. The CDR3 sequence is 16 residues long. Germline lookup yields CDR1 DFQATT and CDR2 SNEGSKA (reference sequence). V lost 1 base to trimming and J lost 1 base; unmatched junction nucleotides: 6. Here the CDR3 DNA reads TGCAGTGCTAGAGTTTTTGGGACTAGCGCCCAAGAGACCCAGTACTTC. It specifies CSARVFGTSAQETQYF.

This clonotype occurred a few times. One end of the junction fails to match germline, which may point to a read error. The CDR3 is CASSLSPGQGANVLTF. The CDR3 coding sequence is TGTGCTAGCAGCTTAAGTCCGGGACAGGGGGCCAACGTCCTGACTTTC. The V gene is TRBV7-7, the J gene TRBJ2-6; 7 bases align to TRBD1. The germline CDR1 and CDR2 sequences are SSHAT and FNYEAQ (reference sequence). This CDR3 region has 16 residues.

This clonotype was recorded many times. J is TRBJ1-4 and V is TRBV12-3 or TRBV12-4; D ambiguous. The CDR3 contains 13 residues. V was pared by 3 bases and J by 8 bases, with 10 bases between. The chain's CDR3 is CASSFKEGEKLFF. The CDR3 nucleotides read TGTGCCAGCAGTTTCAAGGAGGGAGAAAAACTGTTTTTT.

This clonotype was counted many times. This chain connects TRBV3-1 to TRBJ1-1; 7 nucleotides match TRBD1. CDR3 length: 17 amino acids. The germline V gene has CDR1 LGHDT and CDR2 YNNKEL (reference sequence). V gave up 2 bases and J gave up 5 bases; unmatched junction bases: 14. The CDR3 sequence is CASSQSLLRTGGTEAFF. CDR3 nucleotides: TGTGCCAGCAGCCAATCATTGCTTAGGACAGGAGGAACTGAAGCTTTCTTT.

About this clonotype: A read error may explain this, as a much larger clone is one base away. The chain is built from TRBV6-2 or TRBV6-3 and TRBJ2-5, with D tentatively TRBD1 (6 bases). The CDR3 loop spans 15 amino acids. Germline CDR1 MNHEY, CDR2 SVGEGT. V lost 0 bases and J 3 bases, leaving 11 bases between the germline ends. CDR3 sequence: CASSYSIRTEETQYF. CDR3 bases: TGTGCCAGCAGTTACTCGATAAGGACAGAAGAGACCCAGTACTTC.

This clonotype has just a few counts. The chain links TRBV20-1 to TRBJ1-5; D is possibly TRBD1 (5 bases). Germline loops: CDR1 DFQATT, CDR2 SNEGSKA (reference sequence). The V end was cut by 3 bases, the J end by 1 base, with 10 bases between. This CDR3 has 14 residues. Here the CDR3 reads CSASFWGSNQPQHF. CDR3 DNA: TGCAGTGCTAGTTTTTGGGGGAGCAATCAGCCCCAGCATTTT.

There are a few counts of this clonotype. The chain has TRBV5-4 and TRBJ1-6, with D unclear. Trimming pared 2 bases from V and 0 bases from J, leaving 9 bases between. There are 16 residues in the CDR3. Germline CDR1 SGHNT, CDR2 YYREEE (reference sequence). For the CDR3, the DNA is TGTGCCAGCAGCTTTTGGGGAAGCTCCTATAATTCACCCCTCCACTTT. As protein: CASSFWGSSYNSPLHF.

The genes are TRBV30 and TRBJ1-4; 8 bases line up with TRBD1. V gave up 2 bases and J gave up 8 bases; unmatched junction bases: 7. Per germline, CDR1 GTSNPN and CDR2 SVGIG (reference sequence). This CDR3 is built from 14 residues. The CDR3 loop is CAWSSGTGGEKLFF. The CDR3 DNA reads as TGTGCCTGGAGTTCCGGGACAGGAGGCGAAAAACTGTTTTTT.

A word on this clonotype: This sequence may be a read error, since a much larger clone differs from it by one base. The CDR3 end shows no conserved phenylalanine or tryptophan, and so a read error is likely. J is TRBJ2-2 and V is TRBV7-9; no firm D call. The CDR3 extends over 14 amino acids. The germline V and J ends were trimmed by 5 bases and 2 bases, with 9 bases remaining between them. Germline V gene lookup returns CDR1 SEHNR and CDR2 FQNEAQ (reference sequence). CDR3 sequence reads: CASSLPQNTGELFS. The CDR3 region has the DNA TGTGCCAGCAGCCTACCCCAAAACACCGGGGAGCTGTTTTCT.

This clonotype was counted ten times or more. V is TRBV5-1 and J is TRBJ2-6; the D gene is possibly TRBD1 (6 bases). CDR3 length: 15 amino acids. Per the germline V gene, CDR1 is SGHRS and CDR2 is YFSETQ. V was trimmed by 7 bases and J by 0 bases, leaving 11 bases between them. The CDR3 loop reads CASAPGDSGANVLTF. DNA of the CDR3: TGCGCCAGCGCCCCAGGGGACTCTGGGGCCAACGTCCTGACTTTC.

This clonotype has a count of ten or more. J is TRBJ2-1 and V is TRBV12-3 or TRBV12-4; 13 bases match TRBD2. This CDR3 spans 16 amino acids. V was pared by 3 bases and J by 5 bases, with 4 bases of the junction left unmatched. CDR3 coding DNA: TGTGCCAGCAGTTTCCGGACTAGCGGGGGTGACAATGAGCAGTTCTTC. This translates into CASSFRTSGGDNEQFF.

The gene calls are TRBV4-2 and TRBJ1-3; D ambiguous. CDR3 length: 16 residues. CDR1 is LGHNA, CDR2 YNFKEQ, per germline. The V end lost 4 bases, the J end lost 0 bases, and 13 bases lay between the germline ends. The CDR3 bases are TGTGCCAGCAGCCCGATTCGGGCTGCCTCTGGAAACACCATATATTTT. Translated: CASSPIRAASGNTIYF.

The chain carries TRBV6-1 and TRBJ2-2; TRBD2 might be the D (5 bases). With 5 bases removed from V and 7 bases from J, the gap between germline ends came to 20 bases. CDR1 and CDR2 from the germline V gene are MNHNS and SASEGT. The CDR3 runs 16 residues. This CDR3 is CASSRTPTQRVGELFF. The CDR3 DNA is TGTGCCAGCAGTCGGACTCCCACGCAGAGGGTCGGGGAGCTGTTTTTT.

V is TRBV7-3 and J is TRBJ1-4; D is undetermined. The V gene lost 4 bases and the J gene lost 0 bases, with 9 bases spanning the gap. Germline CDR1 reads SGHTA; CDR2 reads FQGTGA. This CDR3 region has 15 residues. CDR3 sequence (DNA): TGTGCCAGCAGCTCACGAGGCCCAACTAATGAAAAACTGTTTTTT. Translated: CASSSRGPTNEKLFF.

The V gene is TRBV5-1, the J gene TRBJ2-5; no reliable D call. The CDR3 is made up of 14 amino acids. V lost 3 bases and J 1 base, leaving 10 bases between the germline ends. Germline values: CDR1 SGHRS, CDR2 YFSETQ. The CDR3 DNA sequence: TGCGCCAGCAGCTCTGGCTCGCTCCAAGAGACCCAGTACTTC. Its translation: CASSSGSLQETQYF.

In its sample, this clonotype was seen a few times. CDR3 amino acids: CASSSYGGGSYNEQFF. CDR3 nucleotide sequence: TGTGCCAGCAGTTCGTACGGGGGGGGTTCCTACAATGAGCAGTTCTTC. The rearrangement links TRBV6-1 to TRBJ2-1, with 8 bases aligning to TRBD2. CDR1 is MNHNS and CDR2 is SASEGT in the germline V gene. The CDR3 runs 16 residues. V dropped 5 bases and J dropped 1; count of bases not matched to a gene: 7.